The next 14 T cell receptor beta chains were all read from a single sample in a study of intratumoral heterogeneity in liver cancer. The assay was immunoSEQ multiplex PCR, and TCRdb's table has in-frame clones only and misses some. The sample consists of over 5,500 clones, approximately 73% of them appearing once. The input for sequencing was tumor-adjacent normal tissue, taken before any cancer treatment. Receptors were obtained from a man aged 70-80 years with hepatocellular carcinoma.

This clone has more than one count but fewer than ten. V gene TRBV28 combines with J gene TRBJ1-1, with D possibly matching TRBD1 (5 bases). The germline V and J ends were trimmed by 6 bases and 4 bases, with 15 bases remaining between them. Germline V gene lookup returns CDR1 MDHEN and CDR2 SYDVKM. CDR3 length equals 14 residues. CDR3 nucleotides: TGTGCCAGCAGACCACAGGTTTTGGGCACTGAAGCTTTCTTT. It yields the protein CASRPQVLGTEAFF.

This clone was seen more than once but under ten times. The CDR3 nucleotides read TGTGCCAGCAGCGTAGGCCCCCGTAACACCGGGGAGCTGTTTTTT. Translation gives CASSVGPRNTGELFF. The chain links TRBV9 to TRBJ2-2; D remains ambiguous. V shed 0 bases and J shed 2 bases, with 8 bases lying between them. Per germline, CDR1 SGDLS and CDR2 YYNGEE. This CDR3 spans 15 amino acids.

This clone has only one observation. The V and J genes are TRBV7-9 and TRBJ1-1; 10 bases agree with TRBD1. Germline V gene data show CDR1 as SEHNR and CDR2 as FQNEAQ (reference sequence). With 2 bases clipped from V and 5 bases from J, the junction kept 8 bases outside the gene matches. CDR3 length equals 16 residues. In DNA, the CDR3 is TGTGCCAGCAGCTTACTCGGGACAGGGGCGAAAACTGAAGCTTTCTTT. Translation: CASSLLGTGAKTEAFF.

This clone was detected a few times. The rearrangement links TRBV6-6 to TRBJ1-2; D is unclear. The CDR3 spans 15 residues. V was shortened by 7 bases and J by 3 bases, with 18 bases between the two germline ends. CDR1 is MNHNY, CDR2 SVGAGI, per germline (reference sequence). The CDR3 protein is CASNSLGPGDYGYTF. The CDR3 region has the DNA TGTGCCAGCAACTCCCTTGGGCCAGGCGACTATGGCTACACCTTC.

The chain is built from TRBV18 and TRBJ1-3; D is ambiguous. V was shortened by 1 base and J by 3 bases, with 7 bases between the two germline ends. The V gene's germline CDR1 is KGHSH and CDR2 LQKENI. The CDR3 is made up of 14 amino acids. Here the CDR3 reads CASSPQGIGNTIYF. CDR3 DNA: TGTGCCAGCTCACCACAAGGGATTGGAAACACCATATATTTT.

The CDR3 protein is CASSFLRYSNQPQHF. CDR3 DNA: TGCGCCAGCAGCTTCCTCAGATATAGCAATCAGCCCCAGCATTTT. The chain uses TRBV5-1 and TRBJ1-5; D is undetermined. V lost 2 bases, J lost 0 bases, and 9 bases lay in between. This CDR3 region has 15 residues. CDR1 is SGHRS, CDR2 YFSETQ, per germline.

The chain links TRBV12-5 to TRBJ1-4; D may be TRBD1 (6 bases). The CDR3 consists of 14 residues. V was pared by 0 bases and J by 8 bases, with 10 bases between. The germline CDR1 and CDR2 sequences are LGHNT and FRNRAP. CDR3 nucleotides: TGTGCTAGTGGTTTGGTCGGGACAACCGAAAAACTGTTTTTT. Translating gives CASGLVGTTEKLFF.

The chain employs TRBV9 and TRBJ2-1; 7 bases map to TRBD1. With 3 bases clipped from V and 8 bases from J, the junction kept 2 bases outside the gene matches. The CDR3 sequence is 12 residues long. In germline, CDR1 is SGDLS, CDR2 YYNGEE. Here the CDR3 DNA reads TGTGCCAGCAGCGCGACAGGGTATGAGCAGTTCTTC. It encodes CASSATGYEQFF.

This clone was found a few times. The rearrangement links TRBV19 to TRBJ2-3; 9 bases match TRBD2. This CDR3 comprises 16 residues. After removal of 3 bases from V and 2 bases from J, the junction contained 6 bases not matched to a gene. Germline V gene sequence: CDR1 LNHDA, CDR2 SQIVND (reference sequence). CDR3 sequence reads: CASSMPSSGATDTQYF. The CDR3 bases are TGTGCCAGTAGTATGCCTTCTAGCGGGGCCACAGATACGCAGTATTTT. The full variable domain, its missing parts supplied by reference TRBV19 and TRBJ2-3, is DGGITQSPKYLFRKEGQNVTLSCEQNLNHDAMYWYRQDPGQGLRLIYYSQIVNDFQKGDIAEGYSVSREKKESFPLTVTSAQKNPTAFYLCASSMPSSGATDTQYFGPGTRLTVL.

The V call is TRBV7-2, the J call TRBJ2-1; 8 nucleotides agree with TRBD2. V dropped 4 bases and J dropped 5; count of bases not matched to a gene: 10. CDR1 is SGHTA, CDR2 FQGNSA, per germline. This CDR3 has 16 amino acids. In nucleotides, the CDR3 is TGTGCCAGCAGCTCCCCCGGGGGGGCCTTAAACAATGAGCAGTTCTTC. Protein: CASSSPGGALNNEQFF.

This clone is large. This chain links TRBV7-9 with TRBJ1-2; D remains unclear. This CDR3 has 13 residues. The V gene lost 5 bases and the J gene lost 4 bases, with 11 bases spanning the gap. Germline V gives CDR1 SEHNR, CDR2 FQNEAQ (reference sequence). CDR3 protein: CASSPNSPYGYTF. The DNA for the CDR3 is TGTGCCAGCAGCCCAAACAGCCCCTATGGCTACACCTTC. The entire variable domain, with the rest obtained from reference TRBV7-9 and TRBJ1-2, is as follows: DTGVSQNPRHKITKRGQNVTFRCDPISEHNRLYWYRQTLGQGPEFLTYFQNEAQLEKSRLLSDRFSAERPKGSFSTLEIQRTEQGDSAMYLCASSPNSPYGYTFGSGTRLTVV.

The rearrangement joins TRBV27 to TRBJ2-1; the match to TRBD2 covers 9 bases. This CDR3 has 18 residues. CDR1 MNHEY and CDR2 SMNVEV come from the germline V gene (reference sequence). The J segment lost 0 bases and the V segment lost 2 bases, leaving 8 bases of the junction unmatched. CDR3 sequence: CASSLATSGRSSYNEQFF. Written as DNA, the CDR3 is TGTGCCAGCAGTTTAGCCACTAGCGGGCGAAGCTCCTACAATGAGCAGTTCTTC.

A few counts support this clone. The rearrangement joins TRBV28 to TRBJ1-1, with D uncertain. V gave up 5 bases and J gave up 6 bases, with 7 bases separating them. The CDR3 consists of 11 residues. Germline V lookup: CDR1 MDHEN, CDR2 SYDVKM. The CDR3 sequence is CASSLTPEAFF. The CDR3 DNA sequence: TGTGCCAGCAGTCTGACCCCTGAAGCTTTCTTT.

The V call is TRBV9, the J call TRBJ2-6, with 8 positions matching TRBD1. The germline V gene encodes CDR1 SGDLS and CDR2 YYNGEE. The CDR3 contains 19 residues. V lost 0 bases and J lost 4; bases outside the gene matches: 12. CDR3 DNA sequence: TGTGCCAGCAGCGTAGCGGGTCACAGGGGGACGACGGGGGCCAACGTCCTGACTTTC. Translation: CASSVAGHRGTTGANVLTF.